The T cell receptor (beta chain) described here comes from a study of blood T cell dynamics during melanoma immunotherapy. On the study more broadly: Standard first-line treatment here was pembrolizumab or nivolumab plus ipilimumab in metastatic melanoma. Overall study results and limits: At W3, later disease-control patients showed bifurcated PBMC repertoire changes, unlike progressors.

Time point: pre-treatment baseline. At 12 weeks after first infusion, RECIST 1.1 defined response for most patients. The ends were cut back, 3 bases at V and 5 bases at J, with 10 bases in the middle. Looked up from germline, CDR1 is MNHEY and CDR2 is SMNVEV (reference sequence). The CDR3 consists of 14 residues. In regard to this clone: Its specificity is not known.

TCRdb's copy holds only in-frame clones and misses some; the assay was immunoSEQ multiplex PCR. Of approximately 23,000 clones in the sample, roughly 91% were seen once. The receptor comes from a human donor with melanoma. The sample was blood, taken from a patient treated with checkpoint blockade. The V and J genes are TRBV27 and TRBJ2-2, with a tentative D call TRBD1 (6 bases). The CDR3 here is CASSFDRRTGELFF. CDR3 nucleotide sequence: TGTGCCAGCAGTTTCGACAGGCGGACCGGGGAGCTGTTTTTT.